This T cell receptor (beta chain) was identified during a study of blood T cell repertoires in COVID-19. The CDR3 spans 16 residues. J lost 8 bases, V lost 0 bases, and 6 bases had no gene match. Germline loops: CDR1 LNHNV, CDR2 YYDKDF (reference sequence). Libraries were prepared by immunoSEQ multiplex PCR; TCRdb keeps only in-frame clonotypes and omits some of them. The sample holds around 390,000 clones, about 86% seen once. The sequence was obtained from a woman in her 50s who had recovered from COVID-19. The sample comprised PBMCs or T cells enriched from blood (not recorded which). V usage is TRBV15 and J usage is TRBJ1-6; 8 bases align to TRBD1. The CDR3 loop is CATSRDTVRGHSPLHF. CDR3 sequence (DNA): TGTGCCACCAGCAGAGATACAGTCAGGGGGCATTCACCCCTCCACTTT.